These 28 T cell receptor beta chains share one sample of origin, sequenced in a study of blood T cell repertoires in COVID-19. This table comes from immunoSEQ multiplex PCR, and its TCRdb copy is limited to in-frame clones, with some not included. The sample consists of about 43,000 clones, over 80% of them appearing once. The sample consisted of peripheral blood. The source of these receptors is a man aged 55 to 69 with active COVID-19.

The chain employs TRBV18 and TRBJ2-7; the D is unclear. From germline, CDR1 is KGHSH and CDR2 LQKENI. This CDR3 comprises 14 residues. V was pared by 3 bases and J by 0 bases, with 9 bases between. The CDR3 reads CASSPFSDSYEQYF. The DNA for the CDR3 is TGTGCCAGCTCACCTTTCAGCGACTCCTACGAGCAGTACTTC. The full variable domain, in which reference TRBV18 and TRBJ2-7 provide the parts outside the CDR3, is NAGVMQNPRHLVRRRGQEARLRCSPMKGHSHVYWYRQLPEEGLKFMVYLQKENIIDESGMPKERFSAEFPKEGPSILRIQQVVRGDSAAYFCASSPFSDSYEQYFGPGTRLTVT.

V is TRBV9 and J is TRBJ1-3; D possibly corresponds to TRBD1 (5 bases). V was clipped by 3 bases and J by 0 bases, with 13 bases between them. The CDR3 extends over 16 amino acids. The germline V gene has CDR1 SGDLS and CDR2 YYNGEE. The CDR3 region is CASSGGGENSGNTIYF. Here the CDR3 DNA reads TGTGCCAGCAGCGGGGGCGGGGAGAACTCTGGAAACACCATATATTTT.

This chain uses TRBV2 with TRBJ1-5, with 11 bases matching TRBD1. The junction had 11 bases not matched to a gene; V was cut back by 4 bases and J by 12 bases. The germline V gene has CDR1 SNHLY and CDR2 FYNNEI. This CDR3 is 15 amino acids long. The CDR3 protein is CASSVPDRGLEFQHF. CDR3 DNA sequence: TGTGCCAGCAGTGTACCGGACAGGGGGCTAGAGTTCCAGCATTTT.

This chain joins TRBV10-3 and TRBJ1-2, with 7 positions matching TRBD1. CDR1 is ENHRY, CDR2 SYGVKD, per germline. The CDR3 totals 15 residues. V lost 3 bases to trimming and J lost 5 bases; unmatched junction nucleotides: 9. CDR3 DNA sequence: TGTGCCATCAGTGAAAACGGGACAGCAGATTATGGCTACACCTTC. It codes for CAISENGTADYGYTF.

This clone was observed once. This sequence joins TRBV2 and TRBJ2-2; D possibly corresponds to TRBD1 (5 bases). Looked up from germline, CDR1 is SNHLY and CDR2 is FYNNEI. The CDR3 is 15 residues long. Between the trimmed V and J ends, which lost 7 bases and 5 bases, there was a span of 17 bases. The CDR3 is CASIRSAGKTGELFF. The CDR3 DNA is TGTGCCAGCATCAGGTCGGCAGGGAAAACCGGGGAGCTGTTTTTT.

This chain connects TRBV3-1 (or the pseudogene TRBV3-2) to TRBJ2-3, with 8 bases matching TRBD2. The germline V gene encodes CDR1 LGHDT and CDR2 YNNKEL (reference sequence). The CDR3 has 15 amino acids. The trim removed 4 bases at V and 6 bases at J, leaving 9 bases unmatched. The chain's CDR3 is CASSPASGLLDTQYF. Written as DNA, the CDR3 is TGTGCCAGCAGCCCCGCTAGCGGGCTTCTGGATACGCAGTATTTT.

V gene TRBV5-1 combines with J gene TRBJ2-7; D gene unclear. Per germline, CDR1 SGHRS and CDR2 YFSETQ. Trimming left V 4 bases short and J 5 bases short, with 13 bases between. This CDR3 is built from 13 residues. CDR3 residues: CASSPVRIHEQYF. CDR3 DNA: TGCGCCAGCAGCCCGGTCAGGATTCACGAGCAGTACTTC. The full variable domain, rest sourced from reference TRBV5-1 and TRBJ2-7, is KAGVTQTPRYLIKTRGQQVTLSCSPISGHRSVSWYQQTPGQGLQFLFEYFSETQRNKGNFPGRFSGRQFSNSRSEMNVSTLELGDSALYLCASSPVRIHEQYFGPGTRLTVT.

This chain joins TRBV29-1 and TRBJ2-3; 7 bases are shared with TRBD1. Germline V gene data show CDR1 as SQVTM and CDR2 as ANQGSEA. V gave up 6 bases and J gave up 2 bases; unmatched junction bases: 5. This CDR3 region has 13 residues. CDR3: CSVWGTDTDTQYF. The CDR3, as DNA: TGCAGCGTATGGGGGACAGACACAGATACGCAGTATTTT.

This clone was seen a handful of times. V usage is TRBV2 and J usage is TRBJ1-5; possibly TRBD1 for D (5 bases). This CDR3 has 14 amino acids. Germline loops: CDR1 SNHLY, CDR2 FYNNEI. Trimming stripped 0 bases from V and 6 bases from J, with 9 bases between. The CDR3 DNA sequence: TGTGCCAGCAGTGAAGCAACAGGCTCTCAGCCCCAGCATTTT. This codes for CASSEATGSQPQHF.

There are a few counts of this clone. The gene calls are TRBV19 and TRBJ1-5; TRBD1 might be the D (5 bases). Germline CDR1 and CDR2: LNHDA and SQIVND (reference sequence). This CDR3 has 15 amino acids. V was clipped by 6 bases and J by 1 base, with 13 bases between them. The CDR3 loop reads CASRIDSISNQPQHF. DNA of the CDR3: TGTGCCAGTAGGATTGACAGTATCAGCAATCAGCCCCAGCATTTT.

The CDR3 is CASSRGLVGYEQYF. Written as DNA, the CDR3 is TGTGCCAGCAGCCGGGGACTGGTCGGCTACGAGCAGTACTTC. The chain links TRBV3-1 (or the pseudogene TRBV3-2) to TRBJ2-7, with D tentatively TRBD2 (6 bases). V lost 4 bases and J 3 bases, leaving 13 bases between the germline ends. Germline V gene lookup returns CDR1 LGHDT and CDR2 YNNKEL (reference sequence). The CDR3 loop spans 14 amino acids.

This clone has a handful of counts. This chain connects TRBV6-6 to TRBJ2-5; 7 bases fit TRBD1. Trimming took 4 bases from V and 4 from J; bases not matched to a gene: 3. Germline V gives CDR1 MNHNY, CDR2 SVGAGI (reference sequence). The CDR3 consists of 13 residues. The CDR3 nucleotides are TGTGCCAGCAGTTTAAACAGGGGAGAGACCCAGTACTTC. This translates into CASSLNRGETQYF.

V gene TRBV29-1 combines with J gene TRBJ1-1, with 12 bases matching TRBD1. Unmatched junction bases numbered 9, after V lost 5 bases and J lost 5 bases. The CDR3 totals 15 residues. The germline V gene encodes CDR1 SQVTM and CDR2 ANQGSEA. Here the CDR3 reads CSVTGTGGLWTEAFF. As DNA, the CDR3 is TGCAGCGTTACCGGGACAGGGGGCTTGTGGACTGAAGCTTTCTTT.

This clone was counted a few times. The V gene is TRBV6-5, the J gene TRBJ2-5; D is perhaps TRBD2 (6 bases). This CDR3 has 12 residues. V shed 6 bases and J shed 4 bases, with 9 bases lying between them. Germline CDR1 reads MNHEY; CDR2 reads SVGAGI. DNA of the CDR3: TGTGCCAGCAGGGGGGGTAGAGAGACCCAGTACTTC. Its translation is CASRGGRETQYF.

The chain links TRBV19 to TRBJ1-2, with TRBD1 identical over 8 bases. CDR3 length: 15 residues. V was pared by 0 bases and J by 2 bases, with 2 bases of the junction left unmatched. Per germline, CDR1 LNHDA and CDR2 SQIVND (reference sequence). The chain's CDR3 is CASSIDRTGNYGYTF. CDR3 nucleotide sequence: TGTGCCAGTAGTATAGATCGGACAGGGAACTATGGCTACACCTTC.

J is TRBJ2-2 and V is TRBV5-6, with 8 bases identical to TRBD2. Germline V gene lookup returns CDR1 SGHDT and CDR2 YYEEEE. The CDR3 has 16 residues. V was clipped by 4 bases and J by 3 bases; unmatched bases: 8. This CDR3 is CASSLGGGRDTGELFF. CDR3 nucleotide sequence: TGTGCCAGCAGCCTGGGCGGGGGGCGCGACACCGGGGAGCTGTTTTTT.

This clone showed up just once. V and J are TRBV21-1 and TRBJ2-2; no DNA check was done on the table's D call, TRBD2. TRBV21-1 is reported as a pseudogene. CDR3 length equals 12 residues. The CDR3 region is CASSFLSGELFF. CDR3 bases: TGTGCCAGCAGCTTCCTTTCCGGGGAGCTGTTTTTT.

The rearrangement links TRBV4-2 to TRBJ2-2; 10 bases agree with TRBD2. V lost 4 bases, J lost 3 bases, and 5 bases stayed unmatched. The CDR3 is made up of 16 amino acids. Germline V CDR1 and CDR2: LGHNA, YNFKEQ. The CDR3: CASSRQSGGDTGELFF. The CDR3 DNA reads TGTGCCAGCAGCCGACAAAGCGGGGGGGACACCGGGGAGCTGTTTTTT.

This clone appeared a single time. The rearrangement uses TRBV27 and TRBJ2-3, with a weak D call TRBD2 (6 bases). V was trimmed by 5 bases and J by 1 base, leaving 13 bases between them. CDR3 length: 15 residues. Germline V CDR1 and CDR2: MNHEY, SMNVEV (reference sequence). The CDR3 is CASSPFSGCTDTQYF. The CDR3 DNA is TGTGCCAGCAGTCCTTTTAGCGGTTGCACAGATACGCAGTATTTT.

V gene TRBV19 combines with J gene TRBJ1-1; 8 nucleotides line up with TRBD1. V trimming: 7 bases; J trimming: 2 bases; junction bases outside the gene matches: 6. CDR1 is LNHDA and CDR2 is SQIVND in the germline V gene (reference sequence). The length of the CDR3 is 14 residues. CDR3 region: CASTLTGANTEAFF. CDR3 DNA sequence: TGTGCCAGTACCCTGACAGGGGCTAACACTGAAGCTTTCTTT.

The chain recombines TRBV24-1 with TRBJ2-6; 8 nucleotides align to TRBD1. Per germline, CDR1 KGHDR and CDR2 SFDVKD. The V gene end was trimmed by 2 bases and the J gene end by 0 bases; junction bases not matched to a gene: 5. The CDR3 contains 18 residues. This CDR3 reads CATSDSGTGHSGANVLTF. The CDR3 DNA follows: TGTGCCACCAGTGATTCCGGGACAGGCCACTCTGGGGCCAACGTCCTGACTTTC.

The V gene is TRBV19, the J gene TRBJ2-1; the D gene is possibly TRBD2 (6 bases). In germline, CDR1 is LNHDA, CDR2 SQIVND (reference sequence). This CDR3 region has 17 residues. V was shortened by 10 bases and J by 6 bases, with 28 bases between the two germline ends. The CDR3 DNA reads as TGTGCCACCCTACCCGGTGGTGGTGGGGGGTCCCTCAATGAGCAGTTCTTC. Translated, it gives CATLPGGGGGSLNEQFF.

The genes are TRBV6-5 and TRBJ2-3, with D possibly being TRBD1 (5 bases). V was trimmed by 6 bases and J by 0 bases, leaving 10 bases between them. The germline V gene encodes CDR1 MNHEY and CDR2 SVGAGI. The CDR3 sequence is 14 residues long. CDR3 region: CASRQGRSTDTQYF. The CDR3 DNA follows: TGTGCCAGCAGGCAGGGTAGGAGCACAGATACGCAGTATTTT.

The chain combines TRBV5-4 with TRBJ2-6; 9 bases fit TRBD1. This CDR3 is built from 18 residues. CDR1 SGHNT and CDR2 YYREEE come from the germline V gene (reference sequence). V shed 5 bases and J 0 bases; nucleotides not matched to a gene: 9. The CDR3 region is CASSSPGQGYSGANVLTF. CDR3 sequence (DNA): TGTGCCAGCAGTTCCCCGGGACAGGGATACTCTGGGGCCAACGTCCTGACTTTC.

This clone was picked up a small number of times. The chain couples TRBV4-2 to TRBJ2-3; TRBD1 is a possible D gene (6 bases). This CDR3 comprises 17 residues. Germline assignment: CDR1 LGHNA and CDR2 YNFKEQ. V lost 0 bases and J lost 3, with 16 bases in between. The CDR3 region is CASSQDVGAGDTDTQYF. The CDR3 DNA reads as TGTGCCAGCAGCCAAGATGTCGGGGCAGGGGATACAGATACGCAGTATTTT.

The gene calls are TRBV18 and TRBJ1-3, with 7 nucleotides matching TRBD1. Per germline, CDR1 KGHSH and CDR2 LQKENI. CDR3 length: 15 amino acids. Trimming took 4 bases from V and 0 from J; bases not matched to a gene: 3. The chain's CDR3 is CASSQGASSGNTIYF. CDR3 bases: TGTGCCAGCTCACAGGGGGCGAGCTCTGGAAACACCATATATTTT.

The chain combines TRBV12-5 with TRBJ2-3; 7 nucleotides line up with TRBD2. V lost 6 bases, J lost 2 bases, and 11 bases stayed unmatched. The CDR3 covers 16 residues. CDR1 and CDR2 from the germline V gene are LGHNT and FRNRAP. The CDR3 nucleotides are TGTGCTAGTGGATGGACTAGTTCGGGGAACACAGATACGCAGTATTTT. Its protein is CASGWTSSGNTDTQYF.

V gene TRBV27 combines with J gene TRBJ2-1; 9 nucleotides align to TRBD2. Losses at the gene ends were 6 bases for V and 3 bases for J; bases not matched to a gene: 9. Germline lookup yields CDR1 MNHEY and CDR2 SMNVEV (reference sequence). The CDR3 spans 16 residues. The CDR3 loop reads CASRPPTSGFYNEQFF. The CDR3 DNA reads TGTGCCAGCAGGCCGCCGACTAGCGGATTCTACAATGAGCAGTTCTTC.